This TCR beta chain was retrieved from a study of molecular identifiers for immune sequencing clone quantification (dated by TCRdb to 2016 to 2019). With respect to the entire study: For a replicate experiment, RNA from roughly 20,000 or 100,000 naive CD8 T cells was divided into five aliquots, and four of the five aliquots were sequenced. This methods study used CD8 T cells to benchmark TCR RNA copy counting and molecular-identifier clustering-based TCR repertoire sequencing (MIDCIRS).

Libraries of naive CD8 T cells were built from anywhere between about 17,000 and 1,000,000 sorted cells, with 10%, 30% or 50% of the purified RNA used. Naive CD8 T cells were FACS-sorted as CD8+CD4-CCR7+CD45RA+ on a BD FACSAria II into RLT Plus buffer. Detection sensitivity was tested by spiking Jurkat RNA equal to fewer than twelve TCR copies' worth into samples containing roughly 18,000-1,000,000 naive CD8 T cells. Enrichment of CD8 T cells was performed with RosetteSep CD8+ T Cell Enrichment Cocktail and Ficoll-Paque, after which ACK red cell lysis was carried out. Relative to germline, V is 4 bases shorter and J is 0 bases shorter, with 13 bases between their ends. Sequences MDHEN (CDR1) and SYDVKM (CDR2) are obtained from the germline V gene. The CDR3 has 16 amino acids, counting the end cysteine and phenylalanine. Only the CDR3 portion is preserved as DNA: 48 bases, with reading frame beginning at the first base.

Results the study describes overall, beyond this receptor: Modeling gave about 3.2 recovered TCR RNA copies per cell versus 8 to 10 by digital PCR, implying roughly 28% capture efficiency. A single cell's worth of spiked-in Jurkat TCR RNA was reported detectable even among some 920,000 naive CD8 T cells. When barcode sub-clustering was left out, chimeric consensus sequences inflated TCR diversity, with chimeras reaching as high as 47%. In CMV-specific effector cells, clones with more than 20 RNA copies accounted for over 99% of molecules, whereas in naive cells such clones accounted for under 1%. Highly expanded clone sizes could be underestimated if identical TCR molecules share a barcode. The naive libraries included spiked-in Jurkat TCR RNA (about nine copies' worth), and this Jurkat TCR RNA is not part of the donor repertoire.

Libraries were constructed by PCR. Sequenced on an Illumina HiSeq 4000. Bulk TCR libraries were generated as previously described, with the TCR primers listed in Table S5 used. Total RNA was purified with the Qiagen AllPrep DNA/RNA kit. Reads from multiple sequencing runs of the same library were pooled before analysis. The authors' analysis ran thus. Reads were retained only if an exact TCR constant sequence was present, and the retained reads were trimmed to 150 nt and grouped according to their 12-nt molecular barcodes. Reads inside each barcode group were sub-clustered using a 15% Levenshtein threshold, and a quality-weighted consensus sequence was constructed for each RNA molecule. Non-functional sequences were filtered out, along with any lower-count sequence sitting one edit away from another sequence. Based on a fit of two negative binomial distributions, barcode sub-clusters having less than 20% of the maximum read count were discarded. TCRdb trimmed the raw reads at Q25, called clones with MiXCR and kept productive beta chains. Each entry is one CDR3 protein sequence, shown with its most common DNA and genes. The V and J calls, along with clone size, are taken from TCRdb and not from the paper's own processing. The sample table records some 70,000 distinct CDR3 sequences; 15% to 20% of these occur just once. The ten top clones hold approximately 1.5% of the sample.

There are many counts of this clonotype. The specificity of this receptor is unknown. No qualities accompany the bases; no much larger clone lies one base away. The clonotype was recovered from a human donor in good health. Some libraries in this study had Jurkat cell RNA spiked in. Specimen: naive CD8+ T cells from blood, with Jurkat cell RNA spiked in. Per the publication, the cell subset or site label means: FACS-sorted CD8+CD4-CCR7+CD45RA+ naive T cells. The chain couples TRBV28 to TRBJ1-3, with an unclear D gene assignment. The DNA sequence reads TGTGCCAGCAGTTCAAGCGTCTTTCGCTCTGGAAACACCATATATTTT. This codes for CASSSSVFRSGNTIYF.